This T cell receptor (beta chain) was identified in a study of T cell responses to AZD1222 COVID-19 vaccine. Sequencing was performed with immunoSEQ multiplex PCR; in TCRdb, only in-frame clones are kept and a portion is missing. The sample carries some 100,000 clones, more than 70% recorded once. The V gene lost 2 bases and the J gene lost 2 bases, with 13 bases spanning the gap. Germline V lookup: CDR1 SGHRS, CDR2 YFSETQ. The CDR3 consists of 15 residues. The sequence derives from an adult in good health. The sequencing used peripheral blood, collected on day 0 of AZD1222 vaccination. J is TRBJ2-5 and V is TRBV5-1; tentatively, D is TRBD2 (6 bases). For the CDR3, the DNA is TGCGCCAGCAGCTTAGAAGGGACTTCTCAAGAGACCCAGTACTTC. Translation gives CASSLEGTSQETQYF. Full variable domain (missing parts from reference TRBV5-1 and TRBJ2-5): KAGVTQTPRYLIKTRGQQVTLSCSPISGHRSVSWYQQTPGQGLQFLFEYFSETQRNKGNFPGRFSGRQFSNSRSEMNVSTLELGDSALYLCASSLEGTSQETQYFGPGTRLLVL.